These 30 T cell receptor beta chains came from one sample sequenced in a study of tumor and adjacent non-tumor tissue in lung cancer. This sample's RNA came from whole unsorted tissue. Three rounds of nested PCR, following a modified ARM-PCR protocol, produced the TCRbeta library. Each CDR3 protein gets one entry after TCRdb re-called the multiplex PCR reads with MiXCR. This table has about 110,000 distinct CDR3 sequences, 75% appearing once. The sample taken for sequencing was lung tumor tissue. The receptors were sampled from a woman in her sixties with non-small cell lung cancer.

This clonotype was counted ten times or more. The chain joins TRBV29-1 to TRBJ2-1; TRBD1 matches 12 bases. Germline CDR1 reads SQVTM; CDR2 reads ANQGSEA. The CDR3 contains 13 residues. J lost 8 bases, V lost 5 bases, and 4 bases had no gene match. The CDR3 DNA is TGCAGCGTTCTAGGGACAGGGGGCGATGAGCAGTTCTTC. Encoded protein: CSVLGTGGDEQFF.

As regards this clonotype: The conserved phenylalanine or tryptophan normally closing the CDR3 is absent here, so this likely arose from a read error. The V call is TRBV29-1, the J call TRBJ2-1; no definite D call. Deletions cut 5 bases from V and 8 bases from J, with 4 bases between. CDR3 length: 9 residues. CDR1 and CDR2 (germline): SQVTM, ANQGSEA. The CDR3 is CSVRYEQFI. In nucleotides, the CDR3 is TGCAGCGTTAGGTATGAGCAGTTCATC.

Points on this clonotype: A junction end diverges from the germline sequence, so it may reflect a read error. The chain employs TRBV9 and TRBJ2-7, with 9 positions matching TRBD1. Germline CDR1 and CDR2: SGDLS and YYNGEE. CDR3 length equals 15 residues. In nucleotides, the CDR3 is TGTGCCAGCAGTGTAGATGGGACAGGGATTTACGGGCAGTACTTC. Amino acids: CASSVDGTGIYGQYF. Supplemented by reference TRBV9 and TRBJ2-7, the full variable domain reads DSGVTQTPKHLITATGQRVTLRCSPRSGDLSVYWYQQSLDQGLQFLIQYYNGEERAKGNILERFSAQQFPDLHSELNLSSLELGDSALYFCASSVDGTGIYGQYFGPGTRLTVT.

As for this clonotype: Without the conserved terminal phenylalanine or tryptophan, this CDR3 likely stems from a read error. Because the CDR3's place on the DNA is in doubt, the DNA is left out and the CDR3 is given as listed by TCRdb. The chain joins TRBV4-3 to TRBJ1-2. Germline assignment: CDR1 LGHNA and CDR2 YSLEER. The CDR3 region is 14 residues in length, termini included. This CDR3 is CVSSQDPQTLSHTI.

This clonotype has only one observation. The junction shows a germline mismatch at one end, possibly a read error. This chain joins TRBV20-1 and TRBJ2-2, with unresolved D. There are 13 residues in the CDR3. The germline CDR1 and CDR2 sequences are DFQATT and SNEGSKA (reference sequence). CDR3 sequence (DNA): TGCAGTGCTAGGGAGATGAACATCGGGGAGCTGTTTTTT. Protein: CSAREMNIGELFF.

Concerning this clonotype itself: A much larger clone is a single base away; this may be a read error. The CDR3, as DNA: TGTGGGGAACATTCGAACACCGGGGAGCTGTTTTTT. Amino acid sequence: CGEHSNTGELFF. This chain connects TRBV12-3 or TRBV12-4 to TRBJ2-2, with unresolved D. This CDR3 has 12 amino acids.

About this clonotype itself: As the CDR3 is not closed by the conserved phenylalanine or tryptophan, this likely results from a read error. It is unclear where the CDR3 begins or ends on the DNA, so no DNA is shown, and the CDR3 is as TCRdb lists it. This chain joins TRBV20-1 and TRBJ2-5; the table's D call TRBD1 went unverified against the DNA. Including both end residues, the CDR3 is 12 amino acids long. Germline CDR1 is DFQATT and CDR2 is SNEGSKA (reference sequence). CDR3 in amino acids: CSARDLGGTQYI.

The chain couples TRBV29-1 to TRBJ2-7, with D unclear. V gave up 5 bases and J gave up 2 bases, with 13 bases separating them. The CDR3 is 13 amino acids. Germline-derived CDR1 and CDR2 are SQVTM and ANQGSEA. The CDR3 nucleotides read TGCAGCGTTTTACAGACATTCGCCTACGAGCAGTACTTC. This sequence encodes CSVLQTFAYEQYF.

On this clonotype itself: This clone may be a read error of a much larger clone one base away. A read error is likely, as this CDR3 ends without the conserved phenylalanine or tryptophan. V usage is TRBV20-1 and J usage is TRBJ2-7, with D unresolved. The germline V gene encodes CDR1 DFQATT and CDR2 SNEGSKA (reference sequence). CDR3 length: 12 residues. V dropped 0 bases and J dropped 4 bases, with 7 bases sitting between them. CDR3 region: CSARDKVYEQYL. In nucleotides, the CDR3 is TGCAGTGCTAGAGATAAGGTTTACGAGCAGTACCTC.

To note about this clonotype: A much more abundant neighbour one base away suggests this may be a read error. The gene calls are TRBV6-1 and TRBJ1-2; 7 positions agree with TRBD1. Germline lookup yields CDR1 MNHNS and CDR2 SASEGT. CDR3 length: 14 residues. The J segment lost 6 bases and the V segment lost 6 bases, leaving 10 bases of the junction unmatched. CDR3 nucleotide sequence: TGTGCCAGCAGCCTAGCCGACAGGGTTGATGGCTACACCTTC. Residues: CASSLADRVDGYTF.

This chain uses TRBV11-2 with TRBJ2-7; D assignment may be TRBD1 or TRBD2 (5 bases each). The V gene lost 2 bases and the J gene lost 12 bases, with 20 bases spanning the gap. Germline CDR1 reads SGHAT; CDR2 reads FQNNGV. The CDR3 is 14 amino acids. CDR3 residues: CASSLSTGAAELYF. The CDR3 DNA reads as TGTGCCAGCAGCTTATCCACCGGGGCAGCCGAACTGTACTTC.

On this clonotype itself: The junction departs from the called germline gene at one end, perhaps through a read error. The rearrangement links TRBV11-3 to TRBJ1-1; D gene uncertain. Germline V gene data show CDR1 as SGHNT and CDR2 as YENEEA. The CDR3 covers 15 residues. The CDR3 nucleotides are TGTGCCATCAGCTTAGATTCGGGGAGAGACACTGAAGGTTTCTTT. Protein sequence: CAISLDSGRDTEGFF.

As for this clonotype: A junction boundary mismatches the germline segment, possibly from a read error. The gene calls are TRBV29-1 and TRBJ2-5; TRBD1 is a possible D gene (6 bases). The CDR3 length is 12 residues. Germline CDR1 and CDR2: SQVTM and ANQGSEA. CDR3 loop: CSLRWGLETHYF. CDR3 in DNA: TGCAGCCTCCGCTGGGGGCTGGAGACCCATTACTTC.

Details on this clonotype: A read error may produce the germline difference seen at one junction end. This chain joins TRBV29-1 and TRBJ1-2; D is unresolved. CDR3 length equals 12 residues. The germline CDR1 and CDR2 sequences are SQVTM and ANQGSEA. The CDR3, as DNA: TGCAGCGTCGGAGACGATAACTATGGCTACACTTTC. Protein product: CSVGDDNYGYTF.

This clonotype was recorded at least ten times. The chain uses TRBV20-1 and TRBJ2-3; a possible D gene is TRBD2 (6 bases). The CDR3 spans 15 residues. Deletions cut 6 bases from V and 5 bases from J, with 21 bases between. CDR1 is DFQATT, CDR2 SNEGSKA, per germline (reference sequence). CDR3 protein: CSAGSGTLDIDTQYF. The CDR3 coding sequence is TGCAGTGCCGGCTCCGGGACTTTGGACATAGATACGCAGTATTTT.

As regards this clonotype: Here the CDR3 omits its conserved ending phenylalanine or tryptophan, so a read error is the likely source. This chain links TRBV11-2 with TRBJ2-7, with D possibly being TRBD1 or TRBD2 (5 bases each). Germline values: CDR1 SGHAT, CDR2 FQNNGV. This CDR3 spans 14 amino acids. The CDR3 sequence: CTSSWDRGGYDQYI. The DNA of the CDR3 is TGTACCAGCAGTTGGGACCGCGGAGGATACGATCAGTACATC.

The CDR3 reads CASSLVGTGNQPQHF. The CDR3, as DNA: TGTGCCAGCAGCTTAGTTGGGACAGGCAATCAGCCCCAGCATTTT. The J gene is TRBJ1-5, the V gene TRBV7-8; 7 nucleotides match TRBD1. Germline trimming cut 1 base from V and 2 bases from J; bases unmatched to any gene: 2. Per the germline V gene, CDR1 is SGHVS and CDR2 is FQNEAQ. The CDR3 runs to 15 residues.

This clonotype appeared once. Germline is not matched at one junction end, which may reflect a read error. This chain joins TRBV5-1 and TRBJ1-4; 9 positions agree with TRBD1. The germline V gene has CDR1 SGHRS and CDR2 YFSETQ. The length of the CDR3 is 15 residues. The CDR3 protein is CTSSLEWTGEKKLFF. In DNA form, the CDR3 reads TGCACCAGCAGCTTGGAGTGGACAGGGGAGAAAAAACTGTTTTTT. Complete variable domain (other parts from reference TRBV5-1 and TRBJ1-4): KAGVTQTPRYLIKTRGQQVTLSCSPISGHRSVSWYQQTPGQGLQFLFEYFSETQRNKGNFPGRFSGRQFSNSRSEMNVSTLELGDSALYLCTSSLEWTGEKKLFFGSGTQLSVL.

V and J are TRBV11-2 and TRBJ2-7; D call uncertain. Germline CDR1 is SGHAT and CDR2 is FQNNGV. The CDR3 extends over 16 amino acids. V was shortened by 4 bases and J by 1 base, with 17 bases between the two germline ends. CDR3 DNA: TGTGCCAGCAGCTCCACCGAAAATGCAGGTTCCTACGAGCAGTACTTC. Protein sequence: CASSSTENAGSYEQYF. The full variable domain, rest sourced from reference TRBV11-2 and TRBJ2-7, is EAGVAQSPRYKIIEKRQSVAFWCNPISGHATLYWYQQILGQGPKLLIQFQNNGVVDDSQLPKDRFSAERLKGVDSTLKIQPAKLEDSAVYLCASSSTENAGSYEQYFGPGTRLTVT.

About this clonotype: Sequence at one end of the junction differs from germline and may be a read error. V gene TRBV11-2 combines with J gene TRBJ1-6; no definite D call. CDR1 SGHAT and CDR2 FQNNGV come from the germline V gene. The length of the CDR3 is 14 residues. CDR3 residues: CASSSEASNSPVHF. DNA for the CDR3: TGTGCCAGCAGCTCCGAAGCAAGTAATTCACCCGTCCACTTT.

This chain's CDR3 is CASSFTQGTLHF. The CDR3 DNA follows: TGTGCCAGCAGTTTCACACAAGGGACCCTGCATTTT. The chain couples TRBV6-5 to TRBJ1-5; TRBD1 might be the D (5 bases). Trimming took 4 bases from V and 15 from J, leaving 16 bases between them. The CDR3 spans 12 residues. CDR1 and CDR2 from the germline V gene are MNHEY and SVGAGI.

To note about this clonotype: This clone may be a read error of a much larger clone one base away. V usage is TRBV20-1 and J usage is TRBJ1-6, with D unresolved. CDR1 and CDR2 (germline): DFQATT, SNEGSKA (reference sequence). This CDR3 has 13 residues. Trimming cost V 4 bases and J 7 bases, with 11 bases left between them. The CDR3 DNA reads as TGCAGTGCTATTCCCAGAGACAATTCACCCCTCCACTTT. It is translated as CSAIPRDNSPLHF.

On this clonotype itself: Since a much larger clone is just one base distant, this may be a read error. This rearrangement joins TRBV12-3 or TRBV12-4 to TRBJ1-1, with D unresolved. V lost 10 bases and J lost 4, with 13 bases in between. This CDR3 has 12 amino acids. The CDR3 DNA reads as TGTGCCAACAGCCAAAGCGGCACTGAAGCTTTCTTT. It is translated as CANSQSGTEAFF.

This clonotype was found many times. The chain is built from TRBV20-1 and TRBJ1-2; 8 bases are shared with TRBD1. The CDR3 consists of 15 residues. CDR1 is DFQATT, CDR2 SNEGSKA, per germline (reference sequence). Trimming at V came to 3 bases and at J to 5 bases, leaving 11 bases not matched to a gene. CDR3 loop: CSASPTVTGGYGYTF. The DNA for the CDR3 is TGCAGTGCTAGCCCAACTGTCACAGGGGGTTATGGCTACACCTTC.

Concerning this clonotype itself: This clone may be a read error of a much larger clone one base away. The chain links TRBV6-5 to TRBJ1-2; unclear D gene. This CDR3 contains 14 residues. The V gene's germline CDR1 is MNHEY and CDR2 SVGAGI. The CDR3 nucleotides read TGTGCCAGCAGTTACTCCGAACAGTACTATGGCAACACCTTC. Translation: CASSYSEQYYGNTF.

This clonotype was seen only a few times. It may be a read error: a sequence one base away is much more abundant. The rearrangement links TRBV20-1 to TRBJ2-7; 9 positions match TRBD1. This CDR3 contains 14 residues. Germline V gene data show CDR1 as DFQATT and CDR2 as SNEGSKA (reference sequence). The CDR3 is CSAITRTGDYAQYF. In nucleotides, the CDR3 is TGCAGTGCTATTACAAGGACAGGGGACTACGCGCAGTACTTC.

In the case of this clonotype: The CDR3 carries no conserved terminal phenylalanine or tryptophan, so it likely arises from a read error. The V and J genes are TRBV11-3 and TRBJ1-1; D is unresolved. The length of the CDR3 is 15 residues. The germline V gene has CDR1 SGHNT and CDR2 YENEEA. The CDR3 nucleotides are TGTGTCAGCAGCTTTGATTCGGGGAGAGGCACTGAAGCTTTCATT. Translation gives CVSSFDSGRGTEAFI.

The chain couples TRBV28 to TRBJ2-1, with D possibly matching TRBD1 (6 bases). This CDR3 spans 14 amino acids. Germline CDR1 MDHEN, CDR2 SYDVKM. The V gene lost 10 bases and the J gene lost 3 bases, with 16 bases spanning the gap. CDR3 DNA sequence: TGTGCCATCCTTGGGACATGGAACTACAATGAGCAGTTCTTC. It specifies CAILGTWNYNEQFF.

This clonotype has ten or more counts. The V and J genes are TRBV6-2 or TRBV6-3 and TRBJ1-2; D is possibly TRBD1 (6 bases). CDR3 length equals 13 residues. Between the trimmed V and J ends, which lost 4 bases and 6 bases, there was a span of 12 bases. Germline values: CDR1 MNHEY, CDR2 SVGEGT. The CDR3 DNA is TGTGCCAGCAGTTGGCAGGGACAACATGGCTACACCTTC. Protein: CASSWQGQHGYTF.

As regards this clonotype: A much larger clone sits a single nucleotide away, making a read error possible. The chain joins TRBV13 to TRBJ1-1; D not resolved. The CDR3 totals 13 residues. The germline V gene encodes CDR1 PRHDT and CDR2 FYEKMQ (reference sequence). The CDR3 sequence: CASSLGKGTESFF. Written as DNA, the CDR3 is TGTGCCAGCAGCTTGGGTAAGGGTACTGAATCTTTCTTT.